This TCR beta chain was recorded in a study of memory CD4+ T cells and cytomegalovirus serostatus. The CDR3 is made up of 15 amino acids. The germline V and J ends were trimmed by 3 bases and 1 base, with 13 bases remaining between them. Germline V gene sequence: CDR1 SGHRS, CDR2 YFSETQ. The sort gate was single viable CD3+CD4+CD8-CD45RO+ cells for memory CD4+ T cells. After thawing, CD4+ T cells were positively selected. Per the authors' pipeline: After removing out-of-frame reads, 2.3 million or so distinct TCRbeta sequences remained. Clones were read by immunoSEQ multiplex PCR, and TCRdb kept only the in-frame ones, dropping some. Clone size and V and J calls were adopted from that table, with D and trimming inferred from the DNA. The repertoire has roughly 50,000 clones, around 82% of them found once; the top ten carry 0.5%.

The clonotype comes from an adult in good health and CMV-seronegative. Some clones in this sample may be carry-over from other donors' samples. Sequencing input: memory CD4+ T cells from blood. The rearrangement uses TRBV5-1 and TRBJ1-1; D is ambiguous. CDR3 in amino acids: CASSSPETTNTEAFF. In DNA form, the CDR3 reads TGCGCCAGCAGCTCCCCCGAGACAACGAACACTGAAGCTTTCTTT.